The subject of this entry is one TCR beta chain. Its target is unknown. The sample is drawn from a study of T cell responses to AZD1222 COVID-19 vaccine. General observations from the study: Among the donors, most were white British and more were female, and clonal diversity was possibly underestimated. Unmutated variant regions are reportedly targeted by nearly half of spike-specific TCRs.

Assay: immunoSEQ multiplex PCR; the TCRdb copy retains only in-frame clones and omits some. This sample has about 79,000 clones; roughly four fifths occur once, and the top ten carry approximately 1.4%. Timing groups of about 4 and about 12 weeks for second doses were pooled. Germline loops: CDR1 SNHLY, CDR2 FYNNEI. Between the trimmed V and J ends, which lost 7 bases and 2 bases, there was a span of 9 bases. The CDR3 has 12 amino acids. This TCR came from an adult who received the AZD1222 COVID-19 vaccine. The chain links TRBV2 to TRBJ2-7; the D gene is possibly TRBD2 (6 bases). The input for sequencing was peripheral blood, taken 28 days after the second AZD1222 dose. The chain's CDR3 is CASTSEPYEQYF. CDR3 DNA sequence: TGTGCCAGCACTAGCGAACCCTACGAGCAGTACTTC.